This T cell receptor beta chain was captured by sequencing in a study of OX40 agonist ivuxolimab in advanced cancers. As for the study in general: Clinicians treated patients with ivuxolimab, an agonistic anti-OX40 (CD134) antibody. Study outcomes and limitations: The study found among the lowest clonal expansion in partial responders at 0.1-3.0 mg/kg. Compared with CD4+, CD8+ T cells on average had more expanded clones.

Comments on this clone: Its antigen remains unidentified.

This table comes from immunoSEQ multiplex PCR, and its TCRdb copy is limited to in-frame clones, with some not included. The data hold some 83,000 clones, with roughly 84% observed a single time. Germline V gene data show CDR1 as SGHTA and CDR2 as FQGNSA. With 6 bases removed from V and 3 bases from J, the gap between germline ends came to 9 bases. The CDR3 sequence is 12 residues long. The chain has TRBV7-2 and TRBJ2-7, with a weak D call TRBD2 (6 bases). The sample was CD4+ or CD8+ T cells sorted from blood, taken in a trial of the OX40 agonist ivuxolimab. This TCR was sampled from an adult with an advanced solid tumor such as melanoma, head and neck, liver or kidney cancer. CDR3 sequence reads: CASSWDFYEQYF. CDR3 in DNA: TGTGCCAGCAGTTGGGACTTCTACGAGCAGTACTTC.